These 7 T cell receptor beta chains came from one sample sequenced in a study of T cells in Graves' hyperthyroidism and ophthalmopathy (dated by TCRdb to the late 2010s). The library was prepared using multiplex PCR. TCRdb records Illumina HiSeq 2000 as the sequencer. Amplification of TCR beta CDR3 regions was carried out from RNA transcripts. A first-round RT-PCR of the TCR CDR3 used the HTBI primer set with the Qiagen OneStep RT-PCR kit. Clones were called with MiXCR by TCRdb after fastp trimmed the public reads at Q25, and only in-frame beta chains were retained. Each CDR3 protein appears once, grouped with its most common genes and DNA. A total of over 450,000 distinct CDR3 sequences appear in this sample, approximately 15% of them only once. The ten largest account for around a sixth of the sample. Source material: blood. The origin of the receptors is a woman aged 18-29 years with Graves' hyperthyroidism.

This chain uses TRBV7-3 with TRBJ2-1, with D unclear. The CDR3 extends over 12 amino acids. Germline CDR1 SGHTA, CDR2 FQGTGA. Between the trimmed V and J ends, which lost 3 bases and 7 bases, there was a span of 7 bases. The CDR3 region has the DNA TGTGCCAGCAGCTTTAGGAATAATGAGCAGTTCTTC. This encodes CASSFRNNEQFF.

In its sample, this clonotype was seen many times. This rearrangement joins TRBV5-1 to TRBJ1-1, with D tentatively TRBD1 (5 bases). Trimming shortened V by 2 bases and J by 1 base, and 9 bases separated the two germline ends. CDR3 length equals 14 residues. Germline lookup yields CDR1 SGHRS and CDR2 YFSETQ. The CDR3 DNA reads as TGCGCCAGCAGCTTCCCGGGGCCGAACACTGAAGCTTTCTTT. Translating it yields CASSFPGPNTEAFF.

This clonotype came up many times. The chain uses TRBV7-4 and TRBJ2-7; the match to TRBD2 covers 9 bases. Losses at the gene ends were 1 base for V and 7 bases for J; bases not matched to a gene: 26. In germline, CDR1 is SGHVT, CDR2 SQSDAQ. The CDR3 is 21 residues long. CDR3 nucleotide sequence: TGTGCCAGCAGCTTAGGGCTAGCGGGAAGAGAGGAACTCAGCGGTCGGGAAGAGCAGTACTTC. Encoded protein: CASSLGLAGREELSGREEQYF.

There are many counts of this clonotype. The gene calls are TRBV5-1 and TRBJ2-7; TRBD2 aligns across 8 bases. The CDR3 totals 16 residues. Trimming cost V 4 bases and J 6 bases; bases outside gene matches: 15. CDR1 and CDR2 (germline): SGHRS, YFSETQ. The chain's CDR3 is CASSREWSGSSSEQYF. The CDR3 coding sequence is TGCGCCAGCAGCCGAGAGTGGAGCGGGAGTTCGTCCGAGCAGTACTTC.

This clonotype was found many times. The J gene is TRBJ2-5, the V gene TRBV6-2 or TRBV6-3; 11 nucleotides line up with TRBD2. V gave up 7 bases and J gave up 5 bases; unmatched junction bases: 9. Per the germline V gene, CDR1 is MNHEY and CDR2 is SVGEGT. This CDR3 region has 15 residues. The CDR3 nucleotides are TGTGCCAGCACCTCACTAGCGGGAGATCGGGAGACCCAGTACTTC. Translating gives CASTSLAGDRETQYF.

The V call is TRBV24-1, the J call TRBJ2-1; 16 bases align to TRBD2. Trimming cost V 3 bases and J 5 bases; bases outside gene matches: 9. The CDR3 is made up of 19 amino acids. Germline CDR1 reads KGHDR; CDR2 reads SFDVKD. The CDR3 DNA sequence: TGTGCCACCAGTGATCCCGGGACTAGCGGGAGGGCCAGGCACAATGAGCAGTTCTTC. Its protein is CATSDPGTSGRARHNEQFF.

In this sample, this clonotype turned up many times. The V gene is TRBV27, the J gene TRBJ1-1, with D hard to call. The CDR3 runs 13 residues. Germline values: CDR1 MNHEY, CDR2 SMNVEV (reference sequence). V lost 2 bases to trimming and J lost 4 bases, with 8 bases between them. The CDR3 DNA reads as TGTGCCAGCAGTTTAGGTCTAAGCACTGAAGCTTTCTTT. Amino acid sequence: CASSLGLSTEAFF.